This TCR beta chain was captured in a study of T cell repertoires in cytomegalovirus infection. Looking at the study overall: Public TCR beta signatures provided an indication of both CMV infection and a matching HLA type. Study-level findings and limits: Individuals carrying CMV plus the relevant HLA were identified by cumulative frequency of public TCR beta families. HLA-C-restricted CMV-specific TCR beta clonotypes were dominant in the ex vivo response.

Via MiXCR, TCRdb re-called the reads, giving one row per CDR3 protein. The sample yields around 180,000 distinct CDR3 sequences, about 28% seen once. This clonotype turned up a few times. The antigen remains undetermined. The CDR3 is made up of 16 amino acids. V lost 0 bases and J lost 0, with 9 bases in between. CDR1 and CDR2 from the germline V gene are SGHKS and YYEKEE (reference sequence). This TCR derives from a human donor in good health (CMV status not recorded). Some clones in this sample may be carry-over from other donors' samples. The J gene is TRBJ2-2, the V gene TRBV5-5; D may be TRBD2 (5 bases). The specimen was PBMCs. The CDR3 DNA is TGTGCCAGCAGCTTGGTTGGCGGGTCGAACACCGGGGAGCTGTTTTTT. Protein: CASSLVGGSNTGELFF.